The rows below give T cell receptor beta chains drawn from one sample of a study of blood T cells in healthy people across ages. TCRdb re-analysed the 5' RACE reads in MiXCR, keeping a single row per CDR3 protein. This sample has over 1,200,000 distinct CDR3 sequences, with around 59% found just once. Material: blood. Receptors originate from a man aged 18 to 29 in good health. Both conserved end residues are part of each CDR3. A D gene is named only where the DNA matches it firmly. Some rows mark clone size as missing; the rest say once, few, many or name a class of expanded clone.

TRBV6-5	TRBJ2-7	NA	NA	TGTGCCAGCAGTTACGATGGGCACGGCGAGCAGTACTTC	CASSYDGHGEQYF
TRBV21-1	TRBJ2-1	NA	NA	TGTGCCAGCCCAAGGGGGGGAAATGAGCAGTTCTTC	CASPRGGNEQFF
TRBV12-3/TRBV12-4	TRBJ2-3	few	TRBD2	TGTGCCAGCACACTAATTAGCGGGAGCACAGATACGCAGTATTTT	CASTLISGSTDTQYF
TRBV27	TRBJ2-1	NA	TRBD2	TGTGCCAGCAGTTTAGAGGGTCCTAGCGGTCACCAGCAGTTCTTC	CASSLEGPSGHQQFF
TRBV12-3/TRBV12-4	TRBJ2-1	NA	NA	TGTGCCAGCAGCCCCGGTCGGGCGCGGGATGAGCAGTTCTTC	CASSPGRARDEQFF
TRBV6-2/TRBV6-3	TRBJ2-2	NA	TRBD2	TGTGCCAGCAGTGGACTAGCCGGGGCCGGGGAGCTGTTTTTT	CASSGLAGAGELFF
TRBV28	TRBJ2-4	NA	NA	TGTTCCAGCAGTGGGGCTGTAAACATTCAGTACTTC	CSSSGAVNIQYF
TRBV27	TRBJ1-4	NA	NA	TGTGCCAGCAGACCTGTAGCCCACGGTACTAATGAAAAACTGTTTTTT	CASRPVAHGTNEKLFF
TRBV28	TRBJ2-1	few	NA	TGTGCCAGCAGTTTACCCACAGGGTTTAGGGAGAATGAGCAGTTCTTC	CASSLPTGFRENEQFF
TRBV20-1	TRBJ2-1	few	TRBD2	TGCAGTGCTAGTCGCCTAGCGGGGGGACAGAATGAGCAGTTCTTC	CSASRLAGGQNEQFF
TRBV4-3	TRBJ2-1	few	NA	TGCGCCAGCAGCCAAGATCAGGGGTTATCGGATGAGCAGTTCTTC	CASSQDQGLSDEQFF
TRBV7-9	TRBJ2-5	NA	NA	TGTGCCAGCAGCGTAGGGACCTGGCCAGAGACCCAGTACTTC	CASSVGTWPETQYF
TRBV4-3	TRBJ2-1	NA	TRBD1	TGCGCCAGCAGCCAAGCCGGGACAGGGGGCTACAATGAGCAGTTCTTC	CASSQAGTGGYNEQFF
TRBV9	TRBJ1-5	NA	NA	TGTGCCAGCAGCGCAAGTCCGGGAGGTCAGCCCCAGCATTTT	CASSASPGGQPQHF
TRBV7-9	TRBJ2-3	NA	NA	TGTGCCAGCAGCCCCGCCTTCAGTTCTAGCACAGATACGCAGTATTTT	CASSPAFSSSTDTQYF
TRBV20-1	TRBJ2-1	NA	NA	TGCAGTGCTAGCCCCGGTAATGAGCAGTTCTTC	CSASPGNEQFF
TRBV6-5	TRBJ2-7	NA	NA	TGTGCCAGCAGTTACTTGGACCAATGGCCCTCCTACGAGCAGTACTTC	CASSYLDQWPSYEQYF
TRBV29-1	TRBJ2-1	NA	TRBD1	TGCAGCGTTGTACCCGGACAGGTTGGGTACAATGAGCAGTTCTTC	CSVVPGQVGYNEQFF
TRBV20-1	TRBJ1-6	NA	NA	TGCAGTGCCCGTCCGGAGTCGGACGGCTCACCCCTCCACTTT	CSARPESDGSPLHF
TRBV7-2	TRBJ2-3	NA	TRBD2	TGTGCCAGCACCGTTAGCGGGGGGGCAGGAGATACGCAGTATTTT	CASTVSGGAGDTQYF
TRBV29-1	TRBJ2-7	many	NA	TGCAGCGTTTATCCGGGGAGCTCCTACGAGCAGTACTTC	CSVYPGSSYEQYF
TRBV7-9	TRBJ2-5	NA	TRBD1	TGTGCCAGCAGCCCTACAGGGGACGGTAGTGAGCAGTACTTC	CASSPTGDGSEQYF
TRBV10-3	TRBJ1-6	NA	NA	TGTGCCATCAGGGATGTGTTAAGGTCACCCCTCCACTTT	CAIRDVLRSPLHF
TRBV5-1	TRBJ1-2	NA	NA	TGCGCCAGCAGCTTGGAAGCAGGCTACAACTATGGCTACACCTTC	CASSLEAGYNYGYTF
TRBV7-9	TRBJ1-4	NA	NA	TGTGCCAGCAGCTTTAGGGACCGGGATGAAAAACTGTTTTTT	CASSFRDRDEKLFF
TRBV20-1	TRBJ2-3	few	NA	TGCAGTGCCAAGACCGTGGGGACAGATACGCAGTATTTT	CSAKTVGTDTQYF
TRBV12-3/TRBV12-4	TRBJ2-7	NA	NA	TGTGCCAGCGGGGGTCCGGACGAGCAGTACTTC	CASGGPDEQYF
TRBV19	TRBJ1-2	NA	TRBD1	TGTGCCAGTATTGGGCTTGACAGGGATTCGGATGGCTACACCTTC	CASIGLDRDSDGYTF